The clone carrying this T cell receptor (beta chain) was picked up many times. Its matching antigen is unknown. This sample stems from a study of blood T cells in healthy people across ages. Sample-barcoded 5' priming and a J-beta primer mix drove a second PCR of 7 to 11 cycles. MiXCR, run by TCRdb on the 5' RACE reads, gives a single entry per CDR3 protein. The sample has fewer than 900,000 distinct CDR3 sequences, roughly 45% seen once. The study's findings and limits: Among T cells, TCR beta diversity per million cells dropped roughly linearly as age rose.

The CDR3 extends over 15 amino acids. Germline V gene lookup returns CDR1 SEHNR and CDR2 FQNEAQ (reference sequence). J lost 5 bases, V lost 1 base, and 4 bases had no gene match. The chain recombines TRBV7-9 with TRBJ2-5; 10 nucleotides line up with TRBD1. The receptor's source is a woman in her sixties or seventies in good health. Material: blood. The CDR3 nucleotides read TGTGCCAGCAGCTTAGGGACAGGGGGAATGGAGACCCAGTACTTC. Amino acid sequence: CASSLGTGGMETQYF.